These 24 T cell receptor beta chains share one sample of origin, sequenced in a study of human T cells and chemical hapten exposure. TCRdb called the RACE reads again in MiXCR, with one record for every CDR3 protein. The data contain fewer than 350,000 distinct CDR3 sequences, around 7.3% of them singletons. Stated time point: pre-sensitization, week 0. Treatment noted: therapeutic diphenylcyclopropenone sensitization with weekly scalp DPC. Sequenced material: whole blood, taken in connection with sensitization to the hapten diphenylcyclopropenone (DPC). The receptor set was obtained from a young man with alopecia areata. Some clones in this sample may be carry-over from other donors' samples.

This clonotype was seen a few times. The CDR3 DNA reads as TGTGCCAGCAGTGAGAGAACGGTAGCCAAAAACATTCAGTACTTC. This gives the protein CASSERTVAKNIQYF. The gene calls are TRBV6-5 and TRBJ2-4; D gene unclear. CDR1 and CDR2 (germline): MNHEY, SVGAGI. V was trimmed by 5 bases and J by 0 bases, leaving 11 bases between them. The CDR3 sequence is 15 residues long.

This clonotype turned up a few times. This rearrangement joins TRBV7-9 to TRBJ1-6, with D uncertain. The length of the CDR3 is 14 residues. Germline lookup yields CDR1 SEHNR and CDR2 FQNEAQ (reference sequence). V was trimmed by 1 base and J by 7 bases, leaving 8 bases between them. CDR3 bases: TGTGCCAGCAGCTTAGATTCGAAGAATTCACCCCTCCACTTT. Encoded protein: CASSLDSKNSPLHF.

This clonotype has a handful of counts. The junction does not match germline at one end; this may be a read error. The rearrangement joins TRBV27 to TRBJ2-3; 11 bases align to TRBD2. This CDR3 has 16 amino acids. Germline CDR1 MNHEY, CDR2 SMNVEV (reference sequence). Written as DNA, the CDR3 is TGTGCCAGCGGTTTGCCGGGACTAGCGGATACAGATACGCAGTATTTT. The encoded protein is CASGLPGLADTDTQYF.

This clonotype was counted only a few times. The V call is TRBV6-1, the J call TRBJ2-5; D gene ambiguous. The CDR3 loop spans 12 amino acids. The germline V gene has CDR1 MNHNS and CDR2 SASEGT. The V end was cut by 2 bases, the J end by 4 bases, with 5 bases between. For the CDR3, the DNA is TGTGCCAGCAGTGAACTTGGAGAGACCCAGTACTTC. Residues: CASSELGETQYF.

This chain connects TRBV12-3 or TRBV12-4 to TRBJ1-5; TRBD1 is a possible D gene (5 bases). The CDR3 runs to 15 residues. Trimming left V 1 base short and J 7 bases short, with 14 bases between. The CDR3 DNA reads TGTGCCAGCAGTTTAGTCTTTCAGGGCCAGCAGCCCCAGCATTTT. Protein: CASSLVFQGQQPQHF.

The chain joins TRBV4-3 to TRBJ2-1; D unclear. Germline V gene lookup returns CDR1 LGHNA and CDR2 YSLEER. V was cut by 0 bases and J by 2 bases, with 8 bases left in between. The CDR3 loop spans 15 amino acids. CDR3 loop: CASSQDADPYNEQFF. CDR3 in DNA: TGCGCCAGCAGCCAAGACGCCGACCCCTACAATGAGCAGTTCTTC.

This chain joins TRBV7-9 and TRBJ2-1; 9 bases line up with TRBD1. The CDR3 is made up of 18 amino acids. V was pared by 1 base and J by 2 bases, with 9 bases of the junction left unmatched. Germline V lookup: CDR1 SEHNR, CDR2 FQNEAQ (reference sequence). In DNA form, the CDR3 reads TGTGCCAGCAGCTTAGTCCTAACAGGGGGCCCAACCTACAATGAGCAGTTCTTC. Amino acids: CASSLVLTGGPTYNEQFF.

This clonotype was recorded a few times. This sequence joins TRBV25-1 and TRBJ1-1, with 8 bases fitting TRBD1. This CDR3 spans 14 amino acids. From germline, CDR1 is MGHDK and CDR2 SYGVNS. Trimming at V came to 4 bases and at J to 5 bases, leaving 6 bases not matched to a gene. The CDR3 sequence: CASSVHRGGTEAFF. CDR3 DNA sequence: TGTGCCAGCAGTGTCCACAGGGGGGGGACTGAAGCTTTCTTT.

This clonotype was detected only a few times. The chain is built from TRBV2 and TRBJ2-3, with D unclear. The CDR3 is 13 residues long. Germline CDR1 reads SNHLY; CDR2 reads FYNNEI. The ends were cut back, 6 bases at V and 5 bases at J, with 12 bases in the middle. CDR3 in amino acids: CASRFEREDTQYF. In nucleotides, the CDR3 is TGTGCCAGCAGGTTTGAAAGGGAAGATACGCAGTATTTT.

In this sample, this clonotype turned up many times. The rearrangement joins TRBV5-1 to TRBJ2-3; D is unclear. V shed 3 bases and J shed 2 bases, with 10 bases lying between them. CDR3 length: 14 amino acids. The germline V gene has CDR1 SGHRS and CDR2 YFSETQ. The CDR3 DNA reads TGCGCCAGCAGCTCCCAGGCCACCACAGATACGCAGTATTTT. Translation gives CASSSQATTDTQYF.

V and J are TRBV12-3 or TRBV12-4 and TRBJ1-1, with TRBD1 matching over 7 bases. Trimming removed 6 bases from V and 1 base from J; junction bases left unmatched: 11. This CDR3 is built from 16 residues. CDR3 protein: CASRRAGGRRNTEAFF. In nucleotides, the CDR3 is TGTGCCAGCAGGCGCGCAGGGGGACGACGGAACACTGAAGCTTTCTTT.

The chain is built from TRBV6-6 and TRBJ2-4; unclear D gene. The CDR3 has 16 amino acids. Between the trimmed V and J ends, which lost 1 base and 1 base, there was a span of 11 bases. Looked up from germline, CDR1 is MNHNY and CDR2 is SVGAGI (reference sequence). The CDR3 DNA reads TGTGCCAGCAGTTACTTTGACATTTGGGCCAAAAACATTCAGTACTTC. It translates to CASSYFDIWAKNIQYF.

The V gene is TRBV7-9, the J gene TRBJ2-5, with 8 bases aligning to TRBD2. The germline CDR1 and CDR2 sequences are SEHNR and FQNEAQ (reference sequence). The CDR3 extends over 16 amino acids. J gave up 1 base and V 7 bases, and 11 bases lay outside the gene matches. DNA for the CDR3: TGTGCCAGCACGAGATTAGCGGGACTCCTCCAAGAGACCCAGTACTTC. As protein: CASTRLAGLLQETQYF. Complete variable domain (other parts from reference TRBV7-9 and TRBJ2-5): DTGVSQNPRHKITKRGQNVTFRCDPISEHNRLYWYRQTLGQGPEFLTYFQNEAQLEKSRLLSDRFSAERPKGSFSTLEIQRTEQGDSAMYLCASTRLAGLLQETQYFGPGTRLLVL.

The rearrangement links TRBV2 to TRBJ2-1; 14 bases are a match to TRBD2. The V segment lost 11 bases and the J segment 8 bases; nucleotides outside the gene matches: 8. Germline loops: CDR1 SNHLY, CDR2 FYNNEI. This CDR3 comprises 14 residues. The CDR3, as DNA: TGTGCCCTTCCCCGACTAGCGGGGGGGGATGAGCAGTTCTTC. Protein sequence: CALPRLAGGDEQFF.

This clonotype was seen a handful of times. The rearrangement links TRBV3-1 to TRBJ1-2; D is undetermined. From germline, CDR1 is LGHDT and CDR2 YNNKEL (reference sequence). The CDR3 has 14 residues. Trimming pared 4 bases from V and 6 bases from J, leaving 15 bases between. The CDR3 sequence is CASSPNTGWDGYTF. For the CDR3, the DNA is TGTGCCAGCAGCCCCAACACGGGGTGGGATGGCTACACCTTC.

This clonotype has ten or more counts. The chain recombines TRBV10-3 with TRBJ2-7, with 8 bases that match TRBD1. J was trimmed by 7 bases and V by 6 bases; bases with no gene match: 8. This CDR3 region has 13 residues. The germline V gene has CDR1 ENHRY and CDR2 SYGVKD. This CDR3 is CAIRPGQGNEQYF. The CDR3 nucleotides are TGTGCCATCAGGCCTGGACAGGGTAATGAGCAGTACTTC.

This clonotype was detected only a few times. V and J are TRBV20-1 and TRBJ2-5; no clear D. The CDR3 consists of 16 residues. Trimming took off 7 bases at V and 0 bases at J, with 21 bases between the two ends. The germline V gene has CDR1 DFQATT and CDR2 SNEGSKA (reference sequence). The CDR3, as DNA: TGCAGTGTTGCTCTTATGGGTCTGACGTACCAAGAGACCCAGTACTTC. Its translation is CSVALMGLTYQETQYF.

The rearrangement joins TRBV7-2 to TRBJ2-4; D is ambiguous. Trimming stripped 5 bases from V and 0 bases from J, with 8 bases between. This CDR3 has 14 residues. Germline V gene data show CDR1 as SGHTA and CDR2 as FQGNSA. In DNA form, the CDR3 reads TGTGCCAGCAGCCCTTTCGTAGCCAAAAACATTCAGTACTTC. Amino acid sequence: CASSPFVAKNIQYF. Based on the CDR3 plus reference TRBV7-2 and TRBJ2-4, the full variable domain is GAGVSQSPSNKVTEKGKDVELRCDPISGHTALYWYRQSLGQGLEFLIYFQGNSAPDKSGLPSDRFSAERTGGSVSTLTIQRTQQEDSAVYLCASSPFVAKNIQYFGAGTRLSVL.

The table lists this clonotype with a few counts. This chain connects TRBV20-1 to TRBJ2-1, with TRBD2 identical over 7 bases. The CDR3 is 14 residues long. V was clipped by 3 bases and J by 3 bases; unmatched bases: 5. Germline V gives CDR1 DFQATT, CDR2 SNEGSKA (reference sequence). CDR3 protein: CSARLGGDYNEQFF. The CDR3, as DNA: TGCAGTGCTAGGCTGGGGGGGGACTACAATGAGCAGTTCTTC.

This clonotype was seen repeatedly, ten times or more. The V and J genes are TRBV6-6 and TRBJ2-3; TRBD2 is a possible D gene (6 bases). V shed 4 bases and J shed 3 bases, with 17 bases lying between them. CDR1 is MNHNY and CDR2 is SVGAGI in the germline V gene (reference sequence). This CDR3 is built from 16 residues. The CDR3 sequence: CASSSPGGGGTDTQYF. CDR3 DNA: TGTGCCAGCAGTTCCCCTGGCGGTGGGGGGACAGATACGCAGTATTTT.

The sample holds a few counts of this clonotype. The J gene is TRBJ2-6, the V gene TRBV27, with 9 bases lining up with TRBD1. The CDR3 sequence is 18 residues long. Losses at the gene ends were 4 bases for V and 0 bases for J; bases not matched to a gene: 7. Germline V CDR1 and CDR2: MNHEY, SMNVEV (reference sequence). CDR3 loop: CASSSLGQGFSGANVLTF. The CDR3 DNA sequence: TGTGCCAGCAGTTCTTTAGGACAGGGGTTCTCTGGGGCCAACGTCCTGACTTTC.

The rearrangement links TRBV5-1 to TRBJ2-6, with TRBD1 identical over 9 bases. Germline V gives CDR1 SGHRS, CDR2 YFSETQ. CDR3 length: 16 residues. With V trimmed by 4 bases and J by 4 bases, 6 bases remained unmatched. The CDR3 region is CASSPGQGTGANVLTF. CDR3 coding DNA: TGCGCCAGCAGCCCCGGACAGGGGACCGGGGCCAACGTCCTGACTTTC.

This clonotype was counted between two and nine times. This rearrangement joins TRBV18 to TRBJ2-2; D gene unclear. Per germline, CDR1 KGHSH and CDR2 LQKENI. Deletions cut 0 bases from V and 1 base from J, with 6 bases between. This CDR3 comprises 15 residues. As DNA, the CDR3 is TGTGCCAGCTCACCACCAGGGCTGAACACCGGGGAGCTGTTTTTT. Encoded protein: CASSPPGLNTGELFF.

This clonotype was detected ten times or more. The chain uses TRBV2 and TRBJ1-2; D perhaps matches TRBD1 (6 bases). Germline V gene sequence: CDR1 SNHLY, CDR2 FYNNEI. CDR3 length equals 17 residues. V was pared by 6 bases and J by 0 bases, with 20 bases between. The CDR3 is CASSELDQGRANYGYTF. As DNA, the CDR3 is TGTGCCAGCAGCGAATTAGATCAGGGGAGAGCTAACTATGGCTACACCTTC. The variable domain in full, completed from reference TRBV2 and TRBJ1-2, reads EPEVTQTPSHQVTQMGQEVILRCVPISNHLYFYWYRQILGQKVEFLVSFYNNEISEKSEIFDDQFSVERPDGSNFTLKIRSTKLEDSAMYFCASSELDQGRANYGYTFGSGTRLTVV.